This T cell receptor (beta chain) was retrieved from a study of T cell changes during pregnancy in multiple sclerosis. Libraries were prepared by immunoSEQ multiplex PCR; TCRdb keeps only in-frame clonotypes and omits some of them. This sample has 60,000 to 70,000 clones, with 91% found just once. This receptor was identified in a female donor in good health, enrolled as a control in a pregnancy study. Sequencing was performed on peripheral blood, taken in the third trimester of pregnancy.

CDR3 in amino acids: CASSVGDGGPVSTDTQYF. The DNA of the CDR3 is TGTGCCAGCAGCGTAGGCGACGGGGGGCCAGTTAGCACAGATACGCAGTATTTT. This chain joins TRBV9 and TRBJ2-3; weak D call: TRBD2 (7 bases). The V gene's germline CDR1 is SGDLS and CDR2 YYNGEE. Trimming took 0 bases from V and 0 from J, leaving 17 bases between them. This CDR3 region has 18 residues.